This passage covers 20 T cell receptor beta chains from one sample sequenced in a study of cytomegalovirus exposure and HLA in healthy donors. 13 Jbeta primers and 60 Vbeta primers were used for the PCR. Some clones are missing from TCRdb's copy, which holds only in-frame ones; the method was immunoSEQ multiplex PCR. The sample has approximately 140,000 clones, around 80% seen once. The specimen sequenced was PBMCs. The receptor source for this set is a man aged 35-49 years in good health and CMV-seropositive.

The CDR3 spells CASSFTTGLNTEAFF. The CDR3 DNA reads TGTGCCAGCAGCTTCACTACAGGGCTGAACACTGAAGCTTTCTTT. This chain links TRBV7-8 with TRBJ1-1; D perhaps matches TRBD1 (6 bases). Trimming left V 3 bases short and J 0 bases short, with 11 bases between. Germline V gene lookup returns CDR1 SGHVS and CDR2 FQNEAQ. CDR3 size: 15 residues.

The chain carries TRBV4-2 and TRBJ2-3, with a possible D match to TRBD2 (7 bases). The CDR3 loop spans 17 amino acids. Germline values: CDR1 LGHNA, CDR2 YNFKEQ. V lost 0 bases and J 2 bases, leaving 15 bases between the germline ends. The CDR3 loop is CASSQEGGPPATDTQYF. The CDR3 nucleotides are TGTGCCAGCAGCCAAGAGGGGGGGCCCCCAGCCACAGATACGCAGTATTTT.

This clone was recorded once. This chain uses TRBV19 with TRBJ2-2; 8 nucleotides agree with TRBD2. Looked up from germline, CDR1 is LNHDA and CDR2 is SQIVND (reference sequence). The CDR3 totals 15 residues. V gave up 3 bases and J gave up 5 bases; unmatched junction bases: 5. The DNA for the CDR3 is TGTGCCAGTAGTATTCGACTAGCGAGGACCGGGGAGCTGTTTTTT. Its translation: CASSIRLARTGELFF.

The chain recombines TRBV11-2 with TRBJ1-3, with TRBD1 identical over 8 bases. CDR1 is SGHAT, CDR2 FQNNGV, per germline. The CDR3 has 14 residues. V lost 4 bases and J lost 4; bases outside the gene matches: 3. CDR3 loop: CASSSDRVGNTIYF. DNA for the CDR3: TGTGCCAGCAGCTCGGACAGGGTCGGAAACACCATATATTTT.

V is TRBV11-2 and J is TRBJ1-3, with 9 bases that match TRBD1. The CDR3 has 14 amino acids. Germline-derived CDR1 and CDR2 are SGHAT and FQNNGV. V was clipped by 4 bases and J by 4 bases; unmatched bases: 2. The CDR3 nucleotides read TGTGCCAGCAGCTACAGGGGGCAAGGAAACACCATATATTTT. Residues: CASSYRGQGNTIYF.

The J gene is TRBJ1-2, the V gene TRBV6-1; D is possibly TRBD1 (6 bases). The CDR3 totals 13 residues. Germline V gene lookup returns CDR1 MNHNS and CDR2 SASEGT. V lost 6 bases and J 5 bases, leaving 13 bases between the germline ends. CDR3 coding DNA: TGTGCCAGCAGGGTGGACAGCCTTTATGGCTACACCTTC. Protein: CASRVDSLYGYTF.

CDR3 bases: TGTGCCAGCAGCGTGACGGGCCTCGAGGGAACTGAAGCTTTCTTT. It specifies CASSVTGLEGTEAFF. The chain combines TRBV5-6 with TRBJ1-1; no definite D call. CDR1 is SGHDT, CDR2 YYEEEE, per germline. The CDR3 is 15 residues long. Between the trimmed V and J ends, which lost 4 bases and 5 bases, there was a span of 18 bases.

This clone came up a few times. This chain connects TRBV19 to TRBJ1-1; no definite D call. CDR3 length equals 12 residues. V lost 5 bases and J lost 3, with 7 bases in between. The germline V gene has CDR1 LNHDA and CDR2 SQIVND (reference sequence). Here the CDR3 reads CASSLRDTEAFF. CDR3 bases: TGTGCCAGTAGTTTACGAGACACTGAAGCTTTCTTT.

This chain connects TRBV19 to TRBJ2-1; TRBD2 matches 8 bases. Trimming at V came to 3 bases and at J to 0 bases, leaving 4 bases not matched to a gene. This CDR3 region has 16 residues. Germline V gene data show CDR1 as LNHDA and CDR2 as SQIVND (reference sequence). The CDR3 is CASSISGTSSYNEQFF. CDR3 in DNA: TGTGCCAGTAGTATTAGCGGGACGAGCTCCTACAATGAGCAGTTCTTC.

This chain uses TRBV27 with TRBJ2-7; 9 nucleotides line up with TRBD1. With 5 bases clipped from V and 6 bases from J, the junction kept 5 bases outside the gene matches. Germline V gene lookup returns CDR1 MNHEY and CDR2 SMNVEV (reference sequence). The CDR3 sequence is 13 residues long. CDR3 DNA sequence: TGTGCCAGCAGTGGGACAGGGTTCGGCGAGCAGTACTTC. Translation gives CASSGTGFGEQYF.

The chain combines TRBV7-2 with TRBJ1-1, with D perhaps TRBD1 (6 bases). This CDR3 comprises 15 residues. Trimming removed 5 bases at V and 5 bases at J, with 18 bases between. Germline values: CDR1 SGHTA, CDR2 FQGNSA. CDR3 coding DNA: TGTGCCAGCAGCCAAGGACAGATAATGGAGACTGAAGCTTTCTTT. This translates into CASSQGQIMETEAFF.

This chain uses TRBV11-3 with TRBJ2-2, with 8 nucleotides matching TRBD1. This CDR3 is 16 amino acids long. Germline V gene lookup returns CDR1 SGHNT and CDR2 YENEEA. V gave up 5 bases and J gave up 6 bases; unmatched junction bases: 11. The CDR3 region is CASSTDRVVRAGELFF. The CDR3 region has the DNA TGTGCCAGCAGCACGGACAGGGTAGTAAGGGCCGGGGAGCTGTTTTTT.

The V call is TRBV5-4, the J call TRBJ2-3; 8 bases match TRBD2. The V and J ends lost 0 bases and 6 bases, in that order; junction bases with no gene match: 6. The CDR3 is made up of 15 amino acids. CDR1 is SGHNT and CDR2 is YYREEE in the germline V gene (reference sequence). CDR3 protein: CASSLAGGLADTQYF. The CDR3 DNA is TGTGCCAGCAGCTTGGCGGGAGGGCTTGCGGATACGCAGTATTTT.

This clone was detected a few times. The chain has TRBV4-1 and TRBJ1-1; D gene ambiguous. V was shortened by 4 bases and J by 2 bases, with 8 bases between the two germline ends. The CDR3 extends over 13 amino acids. Germline V gene sequence: CDR1 MGHRA, CDR2 YSYEKL. CDR3: CASSRPGNTEAFF. CDR3 DNA sequence: TGCGCCAGCAGCCGTCCGGGAAACACTGAAGCTTTCTTT.

The V call is TRBV6-5, the J call TRBJ2-3; perhaps TRBD2 as D (5 bases). Germline CDR1 is MNHEY and CDR2 is SVGAGI. Trimming took off 4 bases at V and 4 bases at J, with 18 bases between the two ends. CDR3 size: 16 residues. The CDR3 is CASSSLLMVGADTQYF. Here the CDR3 DNA reads TGTGCCAGCAGTTCCCTGCTAATGGTCGGGGCAGATACGCAGTATTTT.

The chain recombines TRBV7-9 with TRBJ2-6, with unresolved D. The germline gives CDR1 SEHNR, CDR2 FQNEAQ (reference sequence). The CDR3 is 15 amino acids. V lost 4 bases to trimming and J lost 1 base, with 8 bases between them. The CDR3 reads CASSYTESGANVLTF. The CDR3 nucleotides read TGTGCCAGCAGCTATACAGAATCTGGGGCCAACGTCCTGACTTTC.

This clone has just a few counts. CDR3 nucleotide sequence: TGTGCCAGCACCCTATCGGGGGGGGATAATGAAAAACTGTTTTTT. Protein product: CASTLSGGDNEKLFF. J is TRBJ1-4 and V is TRBV4-2, with D maybe TRBD1 (5 bases). This CDR3 is 15 amino acids long. The germline V gene encodes CDR1 LGHNA and CDR2 YNFKEQ. The V end lost 7 bases, the J end lost 4 bases, and 16 bases lay between the germline ends.

This sequence joins TRBV28 and TRBJ2-3; TRBD2 matches 8 bases. Germline lookup yields CDR1 MDHEN and CDR2 SYDVKM. V shed 3 bases and J 3 bases; nucleotides not matched to a gene: 5. The CDR3 sequence is 15 residues long. The CDR3: CASSFRGGLTDTQYF. For the CDR3, the DNA is TGTGCCAGCAGTTTTCGGGGGGGCCTAACAGATACGCAGTATTTT.

This chain uses TRBV7-9 with TRBJ2-2; the match to TRBD1 covers 9 bases. Germline V gene data show CDR1 as SEHNR and CDR2 as FQNEAQ (reference sequence). Trimming at V came to 5 bases and at J to 4 bases, leaving 8 bases not matched to a gene. This CDR3 is 16 amino acids long. This CDR3 reads CASSPLIQGATGELFF. In nucleotides, the CDR3 is TGTGCCAGCAGCCCATTAATACAGGGGGCCACCGGGGAGCTGTTTTTT.

This clone came up once. This rearrangement joins TRBV9 to TRBJ1-2, with D possibly matching TRBD1 (5 bases). Germline lookup yields CDR1 SGDLS and CDR2 YYNGEE. V lost 1 base, J lost 4 bases, and 8 bases lay in between. This CDR3 comprises 13 residues. The CDR3 here is CASSVRDSYGYTF. CDR3 nucleotide sequence: TGTGCCAGCAGCGTACGGGACTCCTATGGCTACACCTTC. Supplemented by reference TRBV9 and TRBJ1-2, the full variable domain reads DSGVTQTPKHLITATGQRVTLRCSPRSGDLSVYWYQQSLDQGLQFLIQYYNGEERAKGNILERFSAQQFPDLHSELNLSSLELGDSALYFCASSVRDSYGYTFGSGTRLTVV.